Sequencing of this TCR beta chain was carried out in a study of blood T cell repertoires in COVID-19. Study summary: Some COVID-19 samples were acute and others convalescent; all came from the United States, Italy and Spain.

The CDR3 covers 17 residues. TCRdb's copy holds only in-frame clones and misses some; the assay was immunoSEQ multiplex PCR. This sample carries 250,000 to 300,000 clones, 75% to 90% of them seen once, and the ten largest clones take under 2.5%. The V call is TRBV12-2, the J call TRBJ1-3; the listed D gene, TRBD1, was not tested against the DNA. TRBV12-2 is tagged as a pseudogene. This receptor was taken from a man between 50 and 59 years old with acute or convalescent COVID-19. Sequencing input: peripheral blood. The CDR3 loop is CASRLWDSTSLENTIYF. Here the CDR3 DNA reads TGTGCAAGTCGCTTATGGGACAGTACCTCTCTGGAAAACACCATATATTTT.